This record covers a single T cell receptor beta chain. Its antigen is not known. The sample originates from a study of cytomegalovirus exposure and HLA in healthy donors. Notes on the study in general: Exclusion applied to some V segments, including TRBV6-2 and TRBV6-3, as they were indistinguishable.

Trimming took 6 bases from V and 3 from J, leaving 6 bases between them. The CDR3 is made up of 10 amino acids. The germline V gene has CDR1 SQVTM and CDR2 ANQGSEA. Both 60 Vbeta primers and 13 Jbeta primers went into the PCR. Here immunoSEQ multiplex PCR was the method, and the copy in TCRdb shows in-frame clones only, minus some. The sample lists approximately 220,000 clones; approximately 80% were seen once. The rearrangement links TRBV29-1 to TRBJ2-7; no definite D call. The sequenced material came from PBMCs. The sequence was obtained from a man aged 30-40 years in good health and CMV-seronegative. The CDR3 coding sequence is TGCAGCGTGGCTGACTACGAGCAGTACTTC. Amino acids: CSVADYEQYF.